The T cell receptor (beta chain) described here comes from a study of blood T cell repertoires in COVID-19. Turning to the study itself: Whether acute or convalescent, the COVID-19 samples came from the United States, Italy and Spain. Sources were T cells, B-cell-depleted T cells, or PBMCs; the material itself was cDNA or gDNA.

V shed 6 bases and J shed 6 bases, with 13 bases lying between them. The CDR3 has 13 residues. CDR1 and CDR2 (germline): MNHEY, SVGAGI. As processed by the authors: Amplifying reference gene primers gave estimates of nucleated cell counts. TCRdb keeps only in-frame clones here, not all; method: immunoSEQ multiplex PCR. That table supplies the V and J calls and clone size; D and trimming were determined from the DNA. The data hold 150,000 or so clones, with around 87% observed a single time. The receptor comes from a woman between 40 and 50 years old with acute or convalescent COVID-19. This chain joins TRBV6-5 and TRBJ2-3; TRBD1 might be the D (6 bases). Sequenced input: peripheral blood. As DNA, the CDR3 is TGTGCCAGCAGCACAGGGCAAGGGGATACGCAGTATTTT. Protein sequence: CASSTGQGDTQYF.